Below are 14 T cell receptor beta chains sequenced from a single sample in a study of T cell responses to AZD1222 COVID-19 vaccine. Clones were read by immunoSEQ multiplex PCR, and TCRdb kept only the in-frame ones, dropping some. The sample lists about 150,000 clones; around nine tenths were seen once. The sample consisted of peripheral blood, taken on day 0 of AZD1222 vaccination. Source of these receptors: an adult in good health.

In nucleotides, the CDR3 is TGTGCCAGCAGTACAACAGGGAATTTGATGAACACTGAAGCTTTCTTT. It is translated as CASSTTGNLMNTEAFF. This chain links TRBV5-5 with TRBJ1-1, with D possibly TRBD1 on 6 matching bases. CDR1 and CDR2 (germline): SGHKS, YYEKEE (reference sequence). V shed 5 bases and J shed 0 bases, with 17 bases lying between them. The CDR3 extends over 16 amino acids.

The chain couples TRBV4-2 to TRBJ1-1, with 7 bases matching TRBD1. Germline trimming cut 6 bases from V and 8 bases from J; bases unmatched to any gene: 3. In germline, CDR1 is LGHNA, CDR2 YNFKEQ. The CDR3 spans 11 residues. DNA for the CDR3: TGTGCCAGCAGGGGGACAGCGGAAGCTTTCTTT. Residues: CASRGTAEAFF.

The chain couples TRBV2 to TRBJ2-7; 7 nucleotides align to TRBD1. The CDR3 extends over 14 amino acids. From germline, CDR1 is SNHLY and CDR2 FYNNEI. J was trimmed by 0 bases and V by 6 bases; bases with no gene match: 5. CDR3: CASRTGPNSYEQYF. The CDR3 region has the DNA TGTGCCAGCAGGACAGGGCCGAACTCCTACGAGCAGTACTTC.

V gene TRBV7-2 combines with J gene TRBJ1-1; D unclear. The V end was cut by 0 bases, the J end by 1 base, with 9 bases between. CDR1 SGHTA and CDR2 FQGNSA come from the germline V gene. This CDR3 region has 15 residues. The CDR3 DNA follows: TGTGCCAGCAGCTTAGCATCTGTTTGGAACACTGAAGCTTTCTTT. Protein sequence: CASSLASVWNTEAFF.

The CDR3 coding sequence is TGTGCCAGCAGCGTAGGGCCCAGGGGAGGGCGGGATGAGCAGTTCTTC. Its protein is CASSVGPRGGRDEQFF. V is TRBV9 and J is TRBJ2-1; tentative D call: TRBD2 (7 bases). CDR3 length: 16 amino acids. In germline, CDR1 is SGDLS, CDR2 YYNGEE. Trimming pared 0 bases from V and 8 bases from J, leaving 18 bases between.

In its sample, this clone was seen many times. The V and J genes are TRBV4-2 and TRBJ1-5; D remains unclear. Trimming stripped 0 bases from V and 6 bases from J, with 9 bases between. Germline V gene sequence: CDR1 LGHNA, CDR2 YNFKEQ. The CDR3 has 14 amino acids. The CDR3 DNA sequence: TGTGCCAGCAGCCAAGACGATGAGGGTCAGCCCCAGCATTTT. It specifies CASSQDDEGQPQHF.

This sequence joins TRBV7-8 and TRBJ2-3; no definite D call. Deletions cut 3 bases from V and 2 bases from J, with 18 bases between. Germline V gene data show CDR1 as SGHVS and CDR2 as FQNEAQ. This CDR3 is 17 amino acids long. The CDR3 DNA follows: TGTGCCAGCAGCTTCCGGTTTATGCGTCCCCACACAGATACGCAGTATTTT. Residues: CASSFRFMRPHTDTQYF. Based on the CDR3 plus reference TRBV7-8 and TRBJ2-3, the full variable domain is GAGVSQSPRYKVAKRGQDVALRCDPISGHVSLFWYQQALGQGPEFLTYFQNEAQLDKSGLPSDRFFAERPEGSVSTLKIQRTQQEDSAVYLCASSFRFMRPHTDTQYFGPGTRLTVL.

The chain couples TRBV11-2 to TRBJ2-7, with 14 bases fitting TRBD2. V lost 4 bases and J lost 3; bases outside the gene matches: 11. Germline V gene sequence: CDR1 SGHAT, CDR2 FQNNGV. The CDR3 has 18 residues. CDR3: CASSYEGLAGGYHYEQYF. The CDR3 DNA reads TGTGCCAGCAGCTACGAAGGACTAGCGGGAGGTTATCACTACGAGCAGTACTTC.

This chain uses TRBV27 with TRBJ2-7, with D hard to call. Germline-derived CDR1 and CDR2 are MNHEY and SMNVEV (reference sequence). V lost 6 bases to trimming and J lost 3 bases, with 9 bases between them. The CDR3 loop spans 12 amino acids. CDR3 sequence (DNA): TGTGCCAGCAGGGGGAACATCTACGAGCAGTACTTC. It encodes CASRGNIYEQYF.

The V gene is TRBV7-9, the J gene TRBJ1-2; D is uncertain. The V gene's germline CDR1 is SEHNR and CDR2 FQNEAQ (reference sequence). V dropped 5 bases and J dropped 8 bases, with 6 bases sitting between them. The CDR3 has 10 residues. The chain's CDR3 is CASSPEGYTF. In nucleotides, the CDR3 is TGTGCCAGCAGCCCGGAGGGCTACACCTTC.

This rearrangement joins TRBV11-2 to TRBJ2-7; 7 nucleotides align to TRBD2. Losses at the gene ends were 3 bases for V and 4 bases for J; bases not matched to a gene: 6. Germline CDR1 and CDR2: SGHAT and FQNNGV. This CDR3 is built from 14 residues. This CDR3 reads CASSFGRVIYEQYF. The CDR3 DNA sequence: TGTGCCAGCAGCTTTGGGAGGGTGATATACGAGCAGTACTTC.

The V and J genes are TRBV7-2 and TRBJ2-1; D call uncertain. Germline V gene sequence: CDR1 SGHTA, CDR2 FQGNSA. V shed 5 bases and J shed 8 bases, with 22 bases lying between them. This CDR3 is 16 amino acids long. CDR3 residues: CASSAYRLARKDEQFF. CDR3 DNA sequence: TGTGCCAGCAGCGCGTACCGCCTTGCCCGTAAAGATGAGCAGTTCTTC.

In DNA form, the CDR3 reads TGTGCCAGCAGCCCCCTAGGAGCCCAGGGAGCATCTGGAAACACCATATATTTT. This sequence encodes CASSPLGAQGASGNTIYF. This rearrangement joins TRBV11-3 to TRBJ1-3, with TRBD1 as a possible D gene (5 bases). Germline-derived CDR1 and CDR2 are SGHNT and YENEEA. Between the trimmed V and J ends, which lost 5 bases and 1 base, there was a span of 21 bases. This CDR3 has 18 amino acids.

V usage is TRBV6-2 or TRBV6-3 and J usage is TRBJ1-2; tentatively, D is TRBD1 (5 bases). From germline, CDR1 is MNHEY and CDR2 SVGEGT. Trimming stripped 2 bases from V and 5 bases from J, with 12 bases between. The CDR3 contains 14 residues. CDR3 nucleotide sequence: TGTGCCAGCAGTTACAGGCTAGGGGATTATGGCTACACCTTC. It translates to CASSYRLGDYGYTF.